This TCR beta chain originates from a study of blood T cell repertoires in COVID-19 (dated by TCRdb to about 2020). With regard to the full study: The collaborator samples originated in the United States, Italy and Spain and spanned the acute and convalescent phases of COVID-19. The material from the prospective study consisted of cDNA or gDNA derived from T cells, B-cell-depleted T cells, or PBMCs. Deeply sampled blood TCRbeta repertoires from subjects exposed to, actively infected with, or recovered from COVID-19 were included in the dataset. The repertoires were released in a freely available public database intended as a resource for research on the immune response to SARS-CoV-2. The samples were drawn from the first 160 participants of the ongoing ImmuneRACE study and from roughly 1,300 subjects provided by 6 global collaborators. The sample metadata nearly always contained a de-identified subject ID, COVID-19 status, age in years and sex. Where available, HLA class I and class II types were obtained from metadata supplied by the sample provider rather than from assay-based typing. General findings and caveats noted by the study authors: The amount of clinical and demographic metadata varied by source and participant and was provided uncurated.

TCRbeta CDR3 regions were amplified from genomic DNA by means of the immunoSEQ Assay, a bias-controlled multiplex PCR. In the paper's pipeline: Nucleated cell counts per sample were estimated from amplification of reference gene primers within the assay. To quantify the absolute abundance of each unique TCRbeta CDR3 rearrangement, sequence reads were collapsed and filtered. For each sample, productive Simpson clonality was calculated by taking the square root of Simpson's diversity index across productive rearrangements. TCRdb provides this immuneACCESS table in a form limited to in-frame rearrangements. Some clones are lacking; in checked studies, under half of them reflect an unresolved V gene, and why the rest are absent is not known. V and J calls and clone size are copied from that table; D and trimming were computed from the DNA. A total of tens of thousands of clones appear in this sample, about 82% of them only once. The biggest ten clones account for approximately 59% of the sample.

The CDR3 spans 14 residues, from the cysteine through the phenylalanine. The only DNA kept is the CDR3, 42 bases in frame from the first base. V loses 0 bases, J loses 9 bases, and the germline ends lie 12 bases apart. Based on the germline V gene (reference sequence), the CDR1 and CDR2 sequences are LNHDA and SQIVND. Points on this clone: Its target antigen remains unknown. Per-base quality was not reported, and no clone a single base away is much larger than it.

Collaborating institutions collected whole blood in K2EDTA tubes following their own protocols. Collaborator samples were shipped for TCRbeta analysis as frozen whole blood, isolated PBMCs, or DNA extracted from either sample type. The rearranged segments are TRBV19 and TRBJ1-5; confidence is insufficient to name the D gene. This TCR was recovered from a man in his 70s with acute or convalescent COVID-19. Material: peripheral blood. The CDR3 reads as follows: CASSIDDGYGPQHF. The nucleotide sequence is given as TGTGCCAGTAGTATAGACGATGGTTACGGGCCCCAGCATTTT.